This TCR beta chain comes out of a study of blood T cell repertoires in COVID-19. Background on the study: Samples came from the United States, Italy and Spain, spanning acute and convalescent COVID-19. PBMCs, B-cell-depleted T cells, or T cells provided the cDNA or gDNA that made up the material.

As handled by the study authors: Amplification from reference gene primers served as the basis for estimated nucleated cell counts. The table came from immunoSEQ multiplex PCR; TCRdb's copy has only in-frame clones and leaves some out. V, J and clone size are taken as reported in that table, and D and trimming were inferred from the DNA itself. Counted here are roughly 100,000 clones, approximately 80% occurring once; the ten biggest clones make up approximately 9.9%. The CDR3 has 15 amino acids. CDR1 is SGDLS, CDR2 YYNGEE, per germline. The ends lost 0 bases at V and 5 bases at J; junction bases unmatched: 6.

J is TRBJ2-5 and V is TRBV9; 8 bases match TRBD2. The sample comprised peripheral blood. The sequence derives from a man in his sixties with active or convalescent COVID-19. The CDR3 protein is CASSVVGRAGETQYF. The CDR3 coding sequence is TGTGCCAGCAGCGTAGTCGGGAGGGCTGGGGAGACCCAGTACTTC.